These 9 T cell receptor beta chains were all obtained from the same sample, sequenced in a study of control samples from healthy donors and cancer patients. The assay was immunoSEQ multiplex PCR, and TCRdb's table has in-frame clones only and misses some. The sample carries 100,000 to 150,000 clones, around nine tenths recorded once. The specimen sequenced was blood. The receptors come from a man aged 50 to 60 in good health.

V is TRBV5-1 and J is TRBJ1-1; weak D call: TRBD1 (6 bases). Germline V gene lookup returns CDR1 SGHRS and CDR2 YFSETQ. Trimming took off 0 bases at V and 3 bases at J, with 12 bases between the two ends. CDR3 length: 15 residues. CDR3 bases: TGCGCCAGCAGCTTGGTGGCGGGGGCCCACACTGAAGCTTTCTTT. This sequence encodes CASSLVAGAHTEAFF. Combining the CDR3 with reference TRBV5-1 and TRBJ1-1 gives the whole variable domain KAGVTQTPRYLIKTRGQQVTLSCSPISGHRSVSWYQQTPGQGLQFLFEYFSETQRNKGNFPGRFSGRQFSNSRSEMNVSTLELGDSALYLCASSLVAGAHTEAFFGQGTRLTVV.

The chain employs TRBV2 and TRBJ2-3; 8 bases are shared with TRBD1. The CDR3 has 16 amino acids. V dropped 4 bases and J dropped 1; count of bases not matched to a gene: 7. Germline CDR1 reads SNHLY; CDR2 reads FYNNEI. The CDR3 here is CASSGDRWGGTDTQYF. The CDR3 nucleotides are TGTGCCAGCAGTGGGGACAGGTGGGGAGGCACAGATACGCAGTATTTT.

This sequence joins TRBV5-1 and TRBJ2-1; 11 positions match TRBD2. With 0 bases clipped from V and 0 bases from J, the junction kept 5 bases outside the gene matches. Germline lookup yields CDR1 SGHRS and CDR2 YFSETQ. The CDR3 loop spans 18 amino acids. This chain's CDR3 is CASSLVAGGPYSYNEQFF. CDR3 in DNA: TGCGCCAGCAGCTTGGTAGCGGGGGGGCCTTACTCCTACAATGAGCAGTTCTTC.

The CDR3 DNA is TGCGCCAGCAGCAGGGTCGGGAACACAGATACGCAGTATTTT. Its protein product is CASSRVGNTDTQYF. The J gene is TRBJ2-3, the V gene TRBV5-1, with D possibly being TRBD2 (5 bases). Trimming took 4 bases from V and 2 from J, leaving 11 bases between them. In germline, CDR1 is SGHRS, CDR2 YFSETQ. This CDR3 region has 14 residues.

This chain connects TRBV6-5 to TRBJ1-5; no definite D call. This CDR3 region has 13 residues. Trimming removed 6 bases at V and 2 bases at J, with 8 bases between. From germline, CDR1 is MNHEY and CDR2 SVGAGI. CDR3 sequence (DNA): TGTGCCAGCAGCCGCACAGGCAATCAGCCCCAGCATTTT. It encodes CASSRTGNQPQHF.

The gene calls are TRBV7-3 and TRBJ2-2, with 7 nucleotides matching TRBD1. CDR3 length: 14 residues. The V gene's germline CDR1 is SGHTA and CDR2 FQGTGA. The V and J ends lost 8 bases and 6 bases, in that order; junction bases with no gene match: 9. The chain's CDR3 is CASQQQGSAGELFF. Here the CDR3 DNA reads TGTGCCAGCCAGCAACAGGGGTCCGCCGGGGAGCTGTTTTTT. Supplemented by reference TRBV7-3 and TRBJ2-2, the full variable domain reads GAGVSQTPSNKVTEKGKYVELRCDPISGHTALYWYRQSLGQGPEFLIYFQGTGAADDSGLPNDRFFAVRPEGSVSTLKIQRTERGDSAVYLCASQQQGSAGELFFGEGSRLTVL.

A few counts support this clone. This chain uses TRBV28 with TRBJ1-2; TRBD1 agrees at 10 bases. V lost 8 bases to trimming and J lost 6 bases; unmatched junction nucleotides: 12. The CDR3 runs 15 residues. Per the germline V gene, CDR1 is MDHEN and CDR2 is SYDVKM. The CDR3, as DNA: TGTGCCAGCTTGGGACCCGGGACAGGGGCGAATGGCTACACCTTC. This sequence encodes CASLGPGTGANGYTF.

The genes are TRBV28 and TRBJ1-2; D is unclear. V was shortened by 1 base and J by 3 bases, with 6 bases between the two germline ends. Germline-derived CDR1 and CDR2 are MDHEN and SYDVKM. The CDR3 covers 13 residues. The CDR3 region has the DNA TGTGCCAGCAGTTTATCCGGGGACTATGGCTACACCTTC. Protein sequence: CASSLSGDYGYTF.

This chain joins TRBV15 and TRBJ2-5; TRBD1 matches 8 bases. Trimming removed 5 bases from V and 3 bases from J; junction bases left unmatched: 5. In germline, CDR1 is LNHNV, CDR2 YYDKDF (reference sequence). CDR3 length equals 14 residues. This chain's CDR3 is CATSQGAGEETQYF. CDR3 DNA: TGTGCCACCAGCCAGGGGGCCGGTGAAGAGACCCAGTACTTC.